The 27 T cell receptor beta chains below come from one sample, sequenced in a study of T cells in Graves' hyperthyroidism and ophthalmopathy. It was RNA transcripts that yielded the amplified TCR beta CDR3 regions. TCR CDR3 underwent first-round RT-PCR with the HTBI primer set. TCRdb re-analysed the multiplex PCR reads in MiXCR, keeping a single row per CDR3 protein. The profile shows 250,000 to 300,000 distinct CDR3 sequences, about an eighth of them singletons. What was sequenced was blood. These receptors all come from a woman aged 40 to 50 with Graves' hyperthyroidism.

This clonotype was seen many times. The chain joins TRBV2 to TRBJ2-3; D remains unclear. This CDR3 has 14 residues. Germline CDR1 SNHLY, CDR2 FYNNEI. Trimming removed 1 base from V and 0 bases from J, with 5 bases in between. CDR3 loop: CASSEVDSTDTQYF. CDR3 in DNA: TGTGCCAGCAGTGAAGTAGACAGCACAGATACGCAGTATTTT.

This clonotype was observed a handful of times. CDR3 residues: CASSVGGTGANVLTF. The DNA of the CDR3 is TGTGCCAGCAGCGTAGGAGGTACCGGGGCCAACGTCCTGACTTTC. V is TRBV9 and J is TRBJ2-6; no definite D call. This CDR3 region has 15 residues. Trimming stripped 0 bases from V and 4 bases from J, with 8 bases between. In germline, CDR1 is SGDLS, CDR2 YYNGEE.

This clonotype has ten or more counts. The chain couples TRBV18 to TRBJ2-5; D is perhaps TRBD1 (5 bases). The CDR3 is made up of 14 amino acids. Germline V gene data show CDR1 as KGHSH and CDR2 as LQKENI. Trimming shortened V by 3 bases and J by 4 bases, and 12 bases separated the two germline ends. CDR3 bases: TGTGCCAGCTCACCTCGGACAAATACAGAGACCCAGTACTTC. Translating it yields CASSPRTNTETQYF. Combining the CDR3 with reference TRBV18 and TRBJ2-5 gives the whole variable domain NAGVMQNPRHLVRRRGQEARLRCSPMKGHSHVYWYRQLPEEGLKFMVYLQKENIIDESGMPKERFSAEFPKEGPSILRIQQVVRGDSAAYFCASSPRTNTETQYFGPGTRLLVL.

This clonotype was seen repeatedly, ten times or more. The chain carries TRBV11-2 and TRBJ2-3; D may match TRBD1 or TRBD2 (5 bases each). This CDR3 region has 14 residues. Per germline, CDR1 SGHAT and CDR2 FQNNGV. V was pared by 5 bases and J by 6 bases, with 15 bases between. DNA for the CDR3: TGTGCCAGCAGCCGGGGACGCTCCTCGGATACGCAGTATTTT. This sequence encodes CASSRGRSSDTQYF.

This clonotype was observed many times. The rearrangement uses TRBV2 and TRBJ2-1; D remains ambiguous. CDR1 is SNHLY and CDR2 is FYNNEI in the germline V gene. Trimming took 8 bases from V and 6 from J, leaving 5 bases between them. The CDR3 consists of 10 residues. The CDR3 nucleotides read TGTGCCAGCTCCGCCAATGAGCAGTTCTTC. This sequence encodes CASSANEQFF.

This clonotype was seen more than once but under ten times. This rearrangement joins TRBV27 to TRBJ2-3; 14 bases are a match to TRBD2. This CDR3 has 18 residues. Losses at the gene ends were 2 bases for V and 6 bases for J; bases not matched to a gene: 10. The germline gives CDR1 MNHEY, CDR2 SMNVEV (reference sequence). Here the CDR3 reads CASSLALTSGRARDTQYF. The CDR3 DNA is TGTGCCAGCAGTTTAGCTCTGACTAGCGGGAGGGCCAGGGATACGCAGTATTTT.

This clonotype was recorded many times. The V call is TRBV27, the J call TRBJ1-4, with 7 bases lining up with TRBD1. Per the germline V gene, CDR1 is MNHEY and CDR2 is SMNVEV (reference sequence). Germline trimming cut 5 bases from V and 7 bases from J; bases unmatched to any gene: 4. The CDR3 has 13 residues. This CDR3 is CASSPQGGEKLFF. CDR3 bases: TGTGCCAGCAGTCCCCAGGGGGGTGAAAAACTGTTTTTT.

The gene calls are TRBV27 and TRBJ1-2; D gene unclear. The CDR3 extends over 14 amino acids. The V and J ends lost 2 bases and 4 bases respectively, with 11 bases between them. CDR1 is MNHEY, CDR2 SMNVEV, per germline (reference sequence). For the CDR3, the DNA is TGTGCCAGCAGTTTAGAGGTATCCAGCTATGGCTACACCTTC. Translation: CASSLEVSSYGYTF.

The chain recombines TRBV20-1 with TRBJ2-1; D perhaps matches TRBD2 (6 bases). The CDR3 covers 15 residues. Trimming pared 6 bases from V and 0 bases from J, leaving 15 bases between. Germline-derived CDR1 and CDR2 are DFQATT and SNEGSKA (reference sequence). CDR3 in DNA: TGCAGTGCCGCCTCTAGCGTAAGCTCCTACAATGAGCAGTTCTTC. Translated: CSAASSVSSYNEQFF.

This clonotype was picked up a small number of times. The chain recombines TRBV5-4 with TRBJ1-5, with a possible D match to TRBD1 (6 bases). V lost 5 bases and J lost 5, with 17 bases in between. The V gene's germline CDR1 is SGHNT and CDR2 YYREEE (reference sequence). The length of the CDR3 is 15 residues. The CDR3 protein is CASSSGGGWDQPQHF. CDR3 bases: TGTGCCAGCAGTTCCGGAGGGGGATGGGATCAGCCCCAGCATTTT.

The J gene is TRBJ1-2, the V gene TRBV20-1, with D tentatively TRBD1 (5 bases). The CDR3 totals 16 residues. Between the trimmed V and J ends, which lost 6 bases and 0 bases, there was a span of 20 bases. Germline CDR1 and CDR2: DFQATT and SNEGSKA (reference sequence). CDR3 in DNA: TGCAGTGCCACCGGCGGGACCGCCGCGTCTAACTATGGCTACACCTTC. Translated: CSATGGTAASNYGYTF.

Many counts were recorded for this clonotype. The rearrangement joins TRBV27 to TRBJ2-7; D possibly corresponds to TRBD2 (6 bases). The CDR3 runs to 15 residues. Per germline, CDR1 MNHEY and CDR2 SMNVEV (reference sequence). V lost 6 bases and J 5 bases, leaving 20 bases between the germline ends. The CDR3 loop is CASSHGGGMIDEQYF. The DNA of the CDR3 is TGTGCCAGCAGCCATGGGGGAGGTATGATTGACGAGCAGTACTTC.

This clonotype showed up many times. The chain is built from TRBV7-8 and TRBJ2-7; D possibly corresponds to TRBD2 (5 bases). Trimming cost V 5 bases and J 7 bases, with 15 bases left between them. Germline values: CDR1 SGHVS, CDR2 FQNEAQ. The length of the CDR3 is 13 residues. In DNA, the CDR3 is TGTGCCAGCAGCCGGACCGACTATCGGGAGCAGTACTTC. It translates to CASSRTDYREQYF.

The sample holds many counts of this clonotype. The J gene is TRBJ1-1, the V gene TRBV27, with 10 bases fitting TRBD1. This CDR3 spans 16 amino acids. After removal of 6 bases from V and 0 bases from J, the junction contained 7 bases not matched to a gene. CDR1 is MNHEY, CDR2 SMNVEV, per germline (reference sequence). CDR3 nucleotide sequence: TGTGCCAGCAGCCCAGGGACAGGGGCTTTGAACACTGAAGCTTTCTTT. It is translated as CASSPGTGALNTEAFF.

This clonotype was seen at least ten times. V gene TRBV10-3 combines with J gene TRBJ1-1; D might be TRBD1 (5 bases). Germline CDR1 and CDR2: ENHRY and SYGVKD. CDR3 length equals 15 residues. V lost 2 bases and J 1 base, leaving 11 bases between the germline ends. CDR3 loop: CAISEKTERNTEAFF. In nucleotides, the CDR3 is TGTGCCATCAGTGAGAAGACAGAAAGGAACACTGAAGCTTTCTTT.

This clonotype was seen a handful of times. The V call is TRBV28, the J call TRBJ2-3, with 11 bases matching TRBD2. The germline gives CDR1 MDHEN, CDR2 SYDVKM. The CDR3 spans 17 residues. V was clipped by 4 bases and J by 4 bases; unmatched bases: 10. The CDR3 spells CASSSPSPTSGADTQYF. The DNA for the CDR3 is TGTGCCAGCAGTTCTCCCAGCCCGACTAGCGGGGCAGATACGCAGTATTTT.

The genes are TRBV6-2 or TRBV6-3 and TRBJ2-2; maybe TRBD1 (5 bases). CDR3 length: 13 residues. Trimming took 6 bases from V and 5 from J, leaving 10 bases between them. The germline V gene encodes CDR1 MNHEY and CDR2 SVGEGT. The CDR3, as DNA: TGTGCCAGCAGGCCAAGGGGAACCGGGGAGCTGTTTTTT. Residues: CASRPRGTGELFF.

The J gene is TRBJ2-3, the V gene TRBV20-1, with 9 bases aligning to TRBD2. The CDR3 length is 15 residues. V dropped 5 bases and J dropped 5; count of bases not matched to a gene: 11. Germline lookup yields CDR1 DFQATT and CDR2 SNEGSKA (reference sequence). The CDR3 DNA is TGCAGTGCTCGACATGCGGGAGGGCCGGGAGATACGCAGTATTTT. It is translated as CSARHAGGPGDTQYF.

In its sample, this clonotype was seen many times. The CDR3 sequence: CASRRGQTYEQYF. CDR3 in DNA: TGTGCCAGCAGACGTGGACAGACCTACGAGCAGTACTTC. The chain employs TRBV3-1 and TRBJ2-7, with TRBD1 as a possible D gene (6 bases). This CDR3 is 13 amino acids long. The V gene lost 6 bases and the J gene lost 2 bases, with 11 bases spanning the gap. Germline V lookup: CDR1 LGHDT, CDR2 YNNKEL (reference sequence).

This clonotype was observed a few times. V and J are TRBV24-1 and TRBJ2-7; 8 bases agree with TRBD1. The V gene's germline CDR1 is KGHDR and CDR2 SFDVKD. After removal of 5 bases from V and 4 bases from J, the junction contained 12 bases not matched to a gene. The CDR3 sequence is 16 residues long. In DNA form, the CDR3 reads TGTGCCACCAGTGGTCGCGCGAGGACAGGGAGTTACGAGCAGTACTTC. Its translation is CATSGRARTGSYEQYF.

The sample holds many counts of this clonotype. The V and J genes are TRBV11-3 and TRBJ1-3; TRBD1 is a possible D gene (6 bases). Per germline, CDR1 SGHNT and CDR2 YENEEA. The CDR3 loop spans 15 amino acids. V was cut by 3 bases and J by 0 bases, with 9 bases left in between. The CDR3 bases are TGTGCCAGCAGCTTGGGGGCAGTCTCTGGAAACACCATATATTTT. It translates to CASSLGAVSGNTIYF. Full variable domain (missing parts from reference TRBV11-3 and TRBJ1-3): EAGVVQSPRYKIIEKKQPVAFWCNPISGHNTLYWYLQNLGQGPELLIRYENEEAVDDSQLPKDRFSAERLKGVDSTLKIQPAELGDSAVYLCASSLGAVSGNTIYFGEGSWLTVV.

The sample holds many counts of this clonotype. The genes are TRBV7-9 and TRBJ2-3, with TRBD2 as a possible D gene (6 bases). The CDR3 extends over 14 amino acids. The germline V gene has CDR1 SEHNR and CDR2 FQNEAQ (reference sequence). Trimming shortened V by 8 bases and J by 1 base, and 13 bases separated the two germline ends. The CDR3 DNA follows: TGTGCCAGCCACCGGGACTCACGCACAGATACGCAGTATTTT. Its protein product is CASHRDSRTDTQYF.

On this clonotype: The junction shows a germline mismatch at one end, possibly a read error. CDR3 nucleotide sequence: TGTGCCAGTACCCGGACTAGCGGAACCTACGAGCAGTGCTTC. Residues: CASTRTSGTYEQCF. The chain uses TRBV19 and TRBJ2-7; 10 nucleotides line up with TRBD2. This CDR3 comprises 14 residues. Germline V gives CDR1 LNHDA, CDR2 SQIVND (reference sequence).

The V and J genes are TRBV7-2 and TRBJ2-3, with TRBD2 as a possible D gene (7 bases). Trimming pared 1 base from V and 0 bases from J, leaving 17 bases between. Germline lookup yields CDR1 SGHTA and CDR2 FQGNSA. The CDR3 consists of 18 residues. CDR3 loop: CASSLEGGGLASTDTQYF. CDR3 bases: TGTGCCAGCAGCTTAGAGGGGGGGGGGCTAGCGAGCACAGATACGCAGTATTTT. Full variable domain (rest looked up from reference TRBV7-2 and TRBJ2-3): GAGVSQSPSNKVTEKGKDVELRCDPISGHTALYWYRQSLGQGLEFLIYFQGNSAPDKSGLPSDRFSAERTGGSVSTLTIQRTQQEDSAVYLCASSLEGGGLASTDTQYFGPGTRLTVL.

Ten or more counts support this clonotype. The J gene is TRBJ1-1, the V gene TRBV27; 11 bases are shared with TRBD1. The CDR3 is 15 residues long. CDR1 is MNHEY, CDR2 SMNVEV, per germline (reference sequence). The trim removed 5 bases at V and 1 base at J, leaving 3 bases unmatched. CDR3 sequence: CASSDGTGGNTEAFF. The CDR3 DNA reads TGTGCCAGCAGTGATGGGACAGGGGGGAACACTGAAGCTTTCTTT.

The chain recombines TRBV5-1 with TRBJ2-5; perhaps TRBD1 as D (6 bases). V lost 3 bases and J 3 bases, leaving 12 bases between the germline ends. This CDR3 contains 14 residues. CDR1 is SGHRS, CDR2 YFSETQ, per germline. Here the CDR3 DNA reads TGCGCCAGCAGCTACCAGTCAGGGGAAGAGACCCAGTACTTC. Protein product: CASSYQSGEETQYF.

The chain is built from TRBV14 and TRBJ1-5; 10 positions agree with TRBD1. CDR1 and CDR2 (germline): SGHDN, FVKESK. Germline trimming cut 0 bases from V and 0 bases from J; bases unmatched to any gene: 11. The CDR3 covers 20 residues. As DNA, the CDR3 is TGTGCCAGCAGCCAAGAGGCCGACAGGGGGCCCGTCTATAGCAATCAGCCCCAGCATTTT. This encodes CASSQEADRGPVYSNQPQHF.